This TCR beta chain appears in the sequencing data of a study of control samples from healthy donors and cancer patients (dated by TCRdb to 2018 to 2021). About this clone itself: Its specific antigen is unknown. No much larger clonotype is one base removed from it; base qualities were not supplied.

The V end gives up 6 bases and the J end 6 bases, leaving 5 bases in the junction not matched to a gene. Including cysteine and phenylalanine, the CDR3 has 12 amino acids. Only the CDR3 DNA is retained, 36 bases long and in frame from the first base. Libraries were built with the immunoSEQ multiplex PCR assay. This is the immuneACCESS table as TCRdb keeps it, with only in-frame sequences that have V and J called. A part of the clones is gone; compared with another copy, unresolved V genes explain less than half, and the rest is unexplained. Across this sample there are 80,000 to 100,000 clones, with 88% seen only once. In total, the top ten clones hold 13% to 15% of the sample.

This clonotype was obtained from a man between 25 and 39 years old in good health. The sequence joins TRBV12-3 or TRBV12-4 to TRBJ2-7, with 7 bases matching TRBD1. The sequencing input was blood. The sequenced DNA: TGTGCCAGCAGACTACAGGGGATCGAGCAGTACTTC. It is translated as CASRLQGIEQYF.